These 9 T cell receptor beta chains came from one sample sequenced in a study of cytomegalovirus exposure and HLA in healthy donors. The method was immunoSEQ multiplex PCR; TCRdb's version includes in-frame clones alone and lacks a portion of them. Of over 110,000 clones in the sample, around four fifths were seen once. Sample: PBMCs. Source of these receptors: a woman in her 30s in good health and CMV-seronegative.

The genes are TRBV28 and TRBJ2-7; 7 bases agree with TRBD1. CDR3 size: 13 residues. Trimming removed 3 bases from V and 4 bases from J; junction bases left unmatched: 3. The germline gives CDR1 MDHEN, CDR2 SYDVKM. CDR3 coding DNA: TGTGCCAGCAGTTTCAGGGGGTCTTACGAGCAGTACTTC. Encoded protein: CASSFRGSYEQYF.

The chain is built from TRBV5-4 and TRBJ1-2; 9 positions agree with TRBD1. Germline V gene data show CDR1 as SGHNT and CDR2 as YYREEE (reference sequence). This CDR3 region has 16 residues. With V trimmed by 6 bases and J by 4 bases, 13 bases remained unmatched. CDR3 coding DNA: TGTGCCAGCAACCGCGGGACAGGGTTTGGAGGCTATGGCTACACCTTC. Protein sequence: CASNRGTGFGGYGYTF.

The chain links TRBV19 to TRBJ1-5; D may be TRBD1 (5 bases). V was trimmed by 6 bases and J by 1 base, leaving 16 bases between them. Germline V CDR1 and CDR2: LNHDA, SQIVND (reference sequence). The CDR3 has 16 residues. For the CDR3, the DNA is TGTGCCAGTAGGCCCCCCCGGGGGGGAAGCAATCAGCCCCAGCATTTT. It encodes CASRPPRGGSNQPQHF.

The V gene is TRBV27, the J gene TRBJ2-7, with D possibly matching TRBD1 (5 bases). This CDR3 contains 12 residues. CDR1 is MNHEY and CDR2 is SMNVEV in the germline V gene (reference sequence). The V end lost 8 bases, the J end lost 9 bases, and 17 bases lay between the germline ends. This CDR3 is CASGMGRSMQYF. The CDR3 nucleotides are TGTGCCAGCGGAATGGGGCGATCGATGCAGTACTTC.

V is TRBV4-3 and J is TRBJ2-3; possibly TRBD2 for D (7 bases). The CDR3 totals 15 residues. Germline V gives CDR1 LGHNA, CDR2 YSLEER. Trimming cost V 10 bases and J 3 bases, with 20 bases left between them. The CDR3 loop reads CANIPPGGRTDTQYF. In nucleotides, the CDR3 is TGCGCCAACATCCCCCCCGGGGGGCGGACAGATACGCAGTATTTT.

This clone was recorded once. The DNA of the CDR3 is TGCGCCAGCAGCTTGCAGGGGTCGAACACTGAAGCTTTCTTT. This codes for CASSLQGSNTEAFF. The J gene is TRBJ1-1, the V gene TRBV5-1, with D possibly matching TRBD1 (6 bases). This CDR3 is 14 amino acids long. V lost 1 base and J lost 1, with 8 bases in between. Germline CDR1 reads SGHRS; CDR2 reads YFSETQ.

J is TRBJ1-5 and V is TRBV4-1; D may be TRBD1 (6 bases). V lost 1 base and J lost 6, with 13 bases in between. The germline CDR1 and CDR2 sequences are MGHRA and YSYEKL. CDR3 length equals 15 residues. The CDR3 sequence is CASSQVRGASQPQHF. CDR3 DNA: TGCGCCAGCAGCCAAGTACGGGGGGCTAGTCAGCCCCAGCATTTT.

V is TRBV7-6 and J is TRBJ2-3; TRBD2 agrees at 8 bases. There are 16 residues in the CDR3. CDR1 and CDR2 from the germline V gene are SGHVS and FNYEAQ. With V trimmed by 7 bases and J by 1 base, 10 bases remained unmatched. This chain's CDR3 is CASTPWAGGGTDTQYF. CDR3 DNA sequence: TGTGCCAGCACCCCTTGGGCGGGGGGTGGCACAGATACGCAGTATTTT.

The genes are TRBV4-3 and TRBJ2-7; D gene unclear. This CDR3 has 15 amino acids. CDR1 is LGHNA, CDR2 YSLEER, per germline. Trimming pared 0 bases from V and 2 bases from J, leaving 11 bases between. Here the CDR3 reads CASSQDVGVTYEQYF. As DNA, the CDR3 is TGCGCCAGCAGCCAAGATGTAGGAGTTACCTACGAGCAGTACTTC.